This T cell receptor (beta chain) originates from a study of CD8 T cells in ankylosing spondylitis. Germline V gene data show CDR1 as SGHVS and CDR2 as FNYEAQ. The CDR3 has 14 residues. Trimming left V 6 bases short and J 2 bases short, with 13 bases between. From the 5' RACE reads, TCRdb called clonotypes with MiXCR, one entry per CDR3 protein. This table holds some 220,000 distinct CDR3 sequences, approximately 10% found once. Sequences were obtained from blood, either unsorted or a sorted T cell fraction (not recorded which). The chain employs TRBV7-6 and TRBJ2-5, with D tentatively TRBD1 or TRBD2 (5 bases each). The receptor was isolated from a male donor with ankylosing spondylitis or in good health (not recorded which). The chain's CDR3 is CASRAGTSQETQYF. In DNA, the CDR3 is TGTGCCAGCAGGGCCGGGACGTCACAAGAGACCCAGTACTTC.